This T cell receptor (beta chain) emerged from a study of high-grade serous ovarian cancer treatment subgroups. Here immunoSEQ multiplex PCR was the method, and the copy in TCRdb shows in-frame clones only, minus some. The sample lists 7,500 to 10,000 clones; roughly 60% were seen once. This CDR3 has 15 amino acids. V lost 8 bases and J lost 2, with 19 bases in between. Germline CDR1 is MNHNS and CDR2 is SASEGT. Study observations and caveats: Tumors within one patient showed repertoire similarity of about 0.11 to 0.79.

As regards this clone: Its target is not known.

Tumor samples were obtained before definitive surgery or chemotherapy. The sample taken for sequencing was tumor tissue. V gene TRBV6-1 combines with J gene TRBJ2-7, with D possibly TRBD1 on 6 matching bases. This sequence was found in a human donor with high-grade serous ovarian cancer. The CDR3 DNA follows: TGTGCCAGCGAGTTTCAGGGGAGACTCGCCTACGAGCAGTACTTC. Translated, it gives CASEFQGRLAYEQYF.